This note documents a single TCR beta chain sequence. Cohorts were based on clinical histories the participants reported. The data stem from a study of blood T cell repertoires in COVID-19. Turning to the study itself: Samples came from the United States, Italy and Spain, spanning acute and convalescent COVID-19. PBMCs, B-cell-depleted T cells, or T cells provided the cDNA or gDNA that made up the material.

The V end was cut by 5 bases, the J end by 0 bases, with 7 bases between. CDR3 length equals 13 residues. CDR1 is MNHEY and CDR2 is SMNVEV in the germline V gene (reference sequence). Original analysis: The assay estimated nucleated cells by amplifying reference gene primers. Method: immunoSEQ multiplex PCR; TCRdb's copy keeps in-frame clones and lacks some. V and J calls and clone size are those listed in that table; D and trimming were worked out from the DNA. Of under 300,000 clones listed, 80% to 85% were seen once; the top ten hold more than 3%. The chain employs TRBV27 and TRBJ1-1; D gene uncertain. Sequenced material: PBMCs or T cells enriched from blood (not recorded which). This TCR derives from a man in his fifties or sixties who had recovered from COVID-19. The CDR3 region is CASSNTVNTEAFF. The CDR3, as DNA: TGTGCCAGCAGTAATACAGTGAACACTGAAGCTTTCTTT.